This T cell receptor (beta chain) is from a study of cytomegalovirus exposure and HLA in healthy donors (TCRdb year 2017). About the full investigation: An earlier analysis of several hundred of the donors reported over 250 Gb of sequence data and some 110 million unique TCR beta sequences obtained from roughly 180 million T cells. An early release covering around 630 HLA-typed donors comprised about 320 gigabases of sequencing data and approximately 80 million unique TCR sequences. Of the approximately 400 genotyped donors, more than 75% were placed in the genetic ancestry cluster associated with self-reported Caucasian donors. The aim of the study was to test whether cataloging public T cell receptors could identify signatures of past pathogen exposure. The study profiled the T cell repertoires of hundreds of subjects by immunosequencing and related them to cytomegalovirus serostatus. Besides the first cohort of 666 subjects, a separate validation cohort made up of 120 or so different subjects was used. To predict cytomegalovirus infection status, the study combined high-throughput TCR immunosequencing, statistical association of individual TCRs with disease status, and machine learning. In a later analysis, previously published TCR beta repertoires from about 670 donors were re-analyzed and high-resolution HLA genotyping was added so that TCR occurrence patterns could be studied. The later analysis used no new phenotypic data to find candidate immune exposures, relying instead on TCR beta sequences and their occurrence across donors. In an earlier analysis of roughly 540 of the donors, high-throughput TCR beta sequencing was used to judge whether each TCR beta V gene segment behaved as functional or pseudogenic. Alongside the repertoire data, information on donor age, sex, ethnicity and CMV serostatus was compiled. A later genetic analysis used genome-wide SNP genotypes for about 65% of the 666 donors, treating that subset as a discovery cohort. All discovery cohort repertoires had been generated on a single sequencing platform. Both class I and class II loci were covered by HLA typing, at four-digit resolution. Typing coverage differed by locus: A, B, C, DRB1 and DQB1 were typed in roughly 620-630 donors, DQA1 in about 560, DPA1 in 600 to 610, and DPB1 in around 440. Four to six DR-DQ haplotypes were handled as single units for association and clustering, since linkage in the cohort was strong. Among approximately 370 genotyped donors of the cohort, an average of about 220,000 unique TCR beta nucleotide sequences was sequenced per donor, of which about 18% were non-productive. What the study reported, not specific to this receptor: A further reported finding was that TCR beta sequences accurately predicted the HLA-A and HLA-B alleles for most subjects in the first cohort. The classifier was reported to diagnose cytomegalovirus status with high specificity and sensitivity in both the original cohort and the validation cohort. Assigning TCR associations to individual alleles was difficult when HLA alleles, especially DR and DQ, strongly co-occurred. Across donors, most TCR sequences were observed very rarely, whereas some public TCRs were present in many individuals. CMV serostatus was the only immune exposure information available for the cohort. This cohort had only TCR beta chains sequenced, and the lack of alpha or paired-chain data limited which features could be detected. Because HLA typing was missing for some donors at each locus, association tests included only the typed subset. Because the 87-base-pair reads could not distinguish some IMGT-functional V segments, including TRBV6-2 and TRBV6-3, those segments were excluded. In a later analysis, HLA-associated TCR beta chains showed more clonal expansion and lower generation probabilities than non-associated chains that were equally common. In a later genetic analysis, fewer N-insertions in productive TCRs were reported among donors in an Asian-associated ancestry cluster than the roughly 700-donor mean. A later analysis found that most CMV-associated TCR beta chains appeared HLA-restricted, with HLA associations seemingly driven largely by CMV exposure. The authors suggested that the approach could potentially be generalized to other disease states and immunological phenotypes. A cluster of highly shared sequence variants was judged likely to be a technical artifact of the sequencing pipeline. An association between a missense DCLRE1C variant and V-gene and J-gene trimming of TCR beta chains was found in a later genetic analysis and replicated in an independent cohort. Sequencing depth was assumed to be roughly uniform across donors in the presence/absence analyses, though that assumption may not hold. Because counts were too low, approximately 15 rarely observed V segments, including chromosome 9 orphons, were excluded from the earlier analysis of under 650 of the donors. Linkage disequilibrium might explain the correlated functional status among segregating V segments, but an unknown experimental factor could not be ruled out. The study listed over 150 TCR beta chains as associated with cytomegalovirus. A later analysis reported that several top co-occurrence clusters appeared linked to parvovirus B19, influenza, CMV and Epstein-Barr virus. In an earlier analysis of approximately 590 of the donors, most TCR beta V segments were observed in productive rearrangements about 87% or about 30% of the time, broadly matching IMGT annotations. In vitro tests confirmed that a few of the cytomegalovirus-associated TCR beta chains recognize cytomegalovirus antigens. A later analysis associated approximately 17,000 TCR beta sequences with specific HLA alleles at a false discovery rate of 0.05. According to a later analysis, TCR association rates differed among HLA loci, with DRB1 alleles showing the most associated TCRs and HLA-C alleles showing the fewest.

The cohort consisted of 600 or so healthy bone marrow donors. At the time of sampling, all cohort members were nominally healthy, though unrecorded immune exposures were likely present. The donor tested CMV seronegative and was one of the 352 seronegative cohort members. A peripheral blood sample was collected from each donor, and TCR beta sequencing was performed on peripheral blood mononuclear cells. Genomic DNA extraction from the blood cell samples was performed with the Qiagen DNeasy Blood Extraction Kit. Libraries came from the immunoSEQ multiplex PCR assay. A mixture of 60 forward primers for TCR Vbeta segments and 13 reverse primers for TCR Jbeta segments was used in the multiplex PCR. A multiplex PCR assay on genomic DNA amplified the CDR3 region of rearranged TCR beta genes. On the Illumina HiSeq System, the amplified TCR beta libraries were sequenced as 87-base-pair reads. Concerning the study's data processing: In a later analysis, tens of millions of unique TCR beta chains were counted across the roughly 700 repertoires, and roughly 11 million of these chains were shared by at least two donors. Raw reads were error-corrected and collapsed into unique sequences with a nearest-neighbor algorithm that merged closely related sequences to remove PCR and sequencing errors. Alignment of CDR3 sequences to IMGT reference sequences was used to assign V, D and J gene segments. For a sequence to be retained, at least a six-nucleotide match to both a V gene segment and a J gene segment was required. A rearrangement was called productive if the CDR3 had no stop codons and remained in frame with V and J, and every other rearrangement was called non-productive. CDR3 was defined according to IMGT convention as the region running from the second conserved V-encoded cysteine to the conserved J-encoded phenylalanine. Sequences without an unambiguous match to a single V gene segment were excluded from the earlier analysis of over 500 of the donors. In an earlier analysis of several hundred of the donors, V segments were called functional above 56.7% productive rearrangements and were called segregating when the between-donor standard deviation exceeded 5%. A statistical classification framework was developed to diagnose cytomegalovirus status using the catalog of TCR beta chain sequences. In a later analysis, V and J genes were assigned by comparing TCR nucleotide sequences against IMGT/GENE-DB human TR gene sequences. The TCRdist pipeline was used in a later analysis to assign CDR3 sequences and most-parsimonious VDJ recombination scenarios. In a later analysis, each TCR beta chain was defined by its CDR3 amino acid sequence together with its V-gene family, and reads without a unique V-gene family were excluded. To address suspected cross-contamination and a sequencing artifact, a later analysis removed approximately 600 highly shared, low-generation-probability nucleotide sequences. In a later analysis, a clonal expansion index was calculated for each public chain from normalized within-repertoire ranks of inferred template counts. Generation probabilities in a later analysis came from a VDJ recombination model fitted to out-of-frame rearrangements, and those results were checked against IGoR. A later analysis scored TCR-TCR, TCR-HLA and TCR-CMV co-occurrence with hypergeometric tests, applying a repertoire-size bias correction to TCR pairs. A later analysis estimated false discovery rates by permuting HLA or CMV assignments 20 times. In a later analysis, co-occurring TCRs were grouped with DBSCAN, and TCRdist sequence similarity was added when clustering was performed within HLA-allele-positive subsets. Co-occurrence clustering excluded repertoires with fewer than 30,000 or more than 120,000 public chains, plus five with anomalous nucleotide sharing. Imported from immuneACCESS, the table was reduced by TCRdb to in-frame sequences with V and J called. These copies leave out some clones; in studies compared against another copy, an unresolved V gene accounts for under half, and the cause of the remainder is not known. The V and J calls and clone size were taken over from that table, and D and trimming were inferred from the DNA. For this sample the table gives 35,000 to 55,000 clones, of which roughly half were detected only once. The ten largest clones take up roughly 5.6% of the sample.

This clone occurred a few times. Its recognized antigen is unknown. There are no base qualities to consult, and no much larger clone falls within one base. The same CDR3 can be traced to other DNA sequences in this sample. The CDR1 and CDR2 encoded by the germline V gene (reference sequence) are WNHNN and SYGVQD. Between the V and J ends, shortened by 2 bases and 1 base respectively, the junction contains 8 bases. The CDR3, cysteine through phenylalanine, is 15 amino acids long. This entry keeps only the CDR3 DNA: 45 bases, framed from base 1. The receptor comes from a man aged 55 to 70 in good health and CMV-seronegative. Sequencing was performed on PBMCs. The chain is encoded by TRBV10-1 joined to TRBJ2-2; TRBD2 is perhaps the D gene, given 5 matching bases. The nucleotide sequence is TGCGCCAGCAGTGAGACTAGATTGAACACCGGGGAGCTGTTTTTT. The translation is CASSETRLNTGELFF.